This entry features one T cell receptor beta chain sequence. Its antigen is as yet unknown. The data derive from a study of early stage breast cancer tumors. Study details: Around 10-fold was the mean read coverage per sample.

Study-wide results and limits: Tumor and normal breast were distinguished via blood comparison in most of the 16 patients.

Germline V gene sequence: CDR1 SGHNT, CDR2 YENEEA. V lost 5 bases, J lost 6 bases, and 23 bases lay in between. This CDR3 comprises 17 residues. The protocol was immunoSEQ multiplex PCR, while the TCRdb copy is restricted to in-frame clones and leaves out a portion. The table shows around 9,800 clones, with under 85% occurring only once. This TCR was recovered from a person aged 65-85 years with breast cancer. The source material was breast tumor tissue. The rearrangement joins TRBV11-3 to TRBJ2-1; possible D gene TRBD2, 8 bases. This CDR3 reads CASSQGGISGVRNEQFF. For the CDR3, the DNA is TGTGCCAGCAGCCAGGGGGGCATTAGCGGGGTTCGCAATGAGCAGTTCTTC.